The rows below give T cell receptor beta chains drawn from one sample of a study of blood T cell repertoires in COVID-19. Assay: immunoSEQ multiplex PCR; the TCRdb copy retains only in-frame clones and omits some. The sample yields 50,000 or so clones, more than 80% seen once. Input material: peripheral blood. The receptors originated from a man aged 35 to 55 with acute or convalescent COVID-19. Both conserved end residues are part of each CDR3. A D gene is named only where the DNA matches it firmly. The size of a clone is reported for some rows only, either as once, few or many, or as a class for expanded clones.

>TRBV10-3|once|TRBJ1-1|TRBD1
TGTGCCATCAGAGACTCCGACAGGGGTGAAGCTTTCTTT
CAIRDSDRGEAFF
>TRBV6-5|.|TRBJ2-7|.
TGTGCCAGCAGAAGGCAGGGGTCCTACGAGCAGTACTTC
CASRRQGSYEQYF
>TRBV10-3|.|TRBJ2-3|TRBD1
TGTGCCATCAGCGGGACAGGGGGCGGGGATACGCAGTATTTT
CAISGTGGGDTQYF
>TRBV12-3/TRBV12-4|.|TRBJ1-2|.
TGTGCCAGCAGTTCCCAGGGGTCGGGAGGCTACACCTTC
CASSSQGSGGYTF
>TRBV21-1|.|TRBJ1-4|.
TGTGCCAGTACAGGGGCCCCAAATGAAAAACTGTTTTTT
CASTGAPNEKLFF
>TRBV9|once|TRBJ1-3|.
TGTGCCAGCAGCGCCCAGGTGTCTTCTGGAAACACCATATATTTT
CASSAQVSSGNTIYF
>TRBV7-9|.|TRBJ1-2|.
TGTGCCAGCAGCCAGACAAATACTTACTATGGCTACACCTTC
CASSQTNTYYGYTF
>TRBV24-1|.|TRBJ1-5|TRBD1
TGTGCCACCAGTGGAAGGACAGGGGTGAGCAATCAGCCCCAGCATTTT
CATSGRTGVSNQPQHF
>TRBV19|.|TRBJ1-5|TRBD1
TGTGCCAGTAAACAACGGGACAGGGAATATCAGCCCCAGCATTTT
CASKQRDREYQPQHF
>TRBV12-3/TRBV12-4|.|TRBJ1-2|.
TGTGCCAGCAGTTTAGGGGGGGACTATGGCTACACCTTC
CASSLGGDYGYTF
>TRBV18|.|TRBJ1-4|.
TGTGCCAGCTCACGGCGGCAGGGTCGCGATGAAAAACTGTTTTTT
CASSRRQGRDEKLFF
>TRBV6-5|once|TRBJ1-1|.
TGTGCCAGCAGAATTATTAAGAACACTGAAGCTTTCTTT
CASRIIKNTEAFF
>TRBV24-1|.|TRBJ2-1|.
TGTGCCACCAGTGATCCCAGACTCTCCTACAATGAGCAGTTCTTC
CATSDPRLSYNEQFF
>TRBV18|.|TRBJ1-2|TRBD1
TGTGCCAGCTCACCTCCAGGAGGGACAGTGGCTAGGGGCTACACCTTC
CASSPPGGTVARGYTF
>TRBV6-5|.|TRBJ1-6|TRBD1
TGTGCCAGTACCGGGACAGGGCTCTCACCCCTCCACTTT
CASTGTGLSPLHF
>TRBV7-7|.|TRBJ2-1|TRBD2
TGTGCCAGCAGCTCCCTGACTAGCGGGAGGGCCAATGAGCAGTTCTTC
CASSSLTSGRANEQFF
>TRBV11-2|.|TRBJ1-2|TRBD1
TGTGCCAGCAGCTTAGAAGTACAGGGGTTCTATGGCTACACCTTC
CASSLEVQGFYGYTF
>TRBV24-1|.|TRBJ2-3|TRBD1
TGTGCCACCAGCCGAACAGGGGCAGATACGCAGTATTTT
CATSRTGADTQYF
>TRBV5-4|.|TRBJ2-1|.
TGTGCCAGCACCCTCAGGAAAGAGCAGTTCTTC
CASTLRKEQFF
>TRBV30|.|TRBJ2-2|TRBD2
TGTGCCTCGTTAATAGCGGGAGGACAAAACACCGGGGAGCTGTTTTTT
CASLIAGGQNTGELFF
>TRBV5-1|.|TRBJ2-1|TRBD1
TGCGCCAGCAGCTCGGGACAGGGTTACAATGAGCAGTTCTTC
CASSSGQGYNEQFF
>TRBV6-5|.|TRBJ1-2|.
TGTGCCAGCAGTTACTCCGCGGAAGTCTATGGCTACACCTTC
CASSYSAEVYGYTF
>TRBV3-1/TRBV3-2|.|TRBJ2-1|TRBD2
TGTGCCAGCAGCCAAAGACCTAAAATGAATGGGGGGGATACACTGCAGTTCTTC
CASSQRPKMNGGDTLQFF
>TRBV5-4|once|TRBJ1-1|.
TGTGCCAGCAGCTTTCGGGCGGGAATGAACACTGAAGCTTTCTTT
CASSFRAGMNTEAFF
>TRBV6-5|.|TRBJ2-1|TRBD2
TGTGCCAGCAATGCGGGACTAAACTACAATGAGCAGTTCTTC
CASNAGLNYNEQFF
>TRBV30|.|TRBJ1-2|.
TGTGCCTGGAGTGTACGAGGACAGAAGCCTGGCTACACCTTC
CAWSVRGQKPGYTF
>TRBV10-1|once|TRBJ2-3|TRBD2
TGCGCCAGCAGTGAGGGTAGCGGGGGGGTTACAGATACGCAGTATTTT
CASSEGSGGVTDTQYF
>TRBV19|.|TRBJ2-2|.
TGTGTCCTCAACTTTGGGAACACCGGGGAGCTGTTTTTT
CVLNFGNTGELFF
>TRBV7-2|.|TRBJ2-3|TRBD2
TGTGCCAGCAGCTTAGGGCGGCTAGCGGCCACAGATACGCAGTATTTT
CASSLGRLAATDTQYF
>TRBV11-3|.|TRBJ2-3|.
TGTGCCAGCAGCTTAAGGGGCGGGGAGACAGATACGCAGTATTTT
CASSLRGGETDTQYF
>TRBV24-1|.|TRBJ2-5|TRBD2
TGTGCCACCAGTGCCCCTCGGACTAGCGGGGGGACCCAAGAGACCCAGTACTTC
CATSAPRTSGGTQETQYF
>TRBV2|.|TRBJ2-7|TRBD1
TGTGCCAGCTCCCCCCGACAGGGGCCCTACGAGCAGTACTTC
CASSPRQGPYEQYF
>TRBV24-1|.|TRBJ1-5|TRBD1
TGTGCCACCGTGACAGGGCAAAATCAGCCCCAGCATTTT
CATVTGQNQPQHF
>TRBV14|.|TRBJ2-2|TRBD1
TGTGCCAGCAGACCAGGGGGCTATAACACCGGGGAGCTGTTTTTT
CASRPGGYNTGELFF
>TRBV2|.|TRBJ1-1|TRBD1
TGTGCCAGCAGTCAGGGACAGAGACCAGCTTTCTTT
CASSQGQRPAFF
>TRBV15|.|TRBJ2-5|.
TGTGCCACCCAGGCGAAGGAGACCCAGTACTTC
CATQAKETQYF
>TRBV3-1/TRBV3-2|.|TRBJ2-4|TRBD2
TGTGCCAGCAGCCAGACAATAGCGGGACGGGACATTCAGTACTTC
CASSQTIAGRDIQYF
>TRBV5-1|.|TRBJ1-3|.
TGCGCCAGCAGCTCTTCTCGGGGATCTGGAAACACCATATATTTT
CASSSSRGSGNTIYF
>TRBV9|.|TRBJ1-3|TRBD1
TGTGCCAGCAGCCCCACACTACAGGGGTCTGGAAACACCATATATTTT
CASSPTLQGSGNTIYF
>TRBV7-9|.|TRBJ2-5|TRBD2
TGTGCCAGCACATTGTTTGTAGCGGGGGTAGAGACCCAGTACTTC
CASTLFVAGVETQYF
>TRBV7-9|.|TRBJ2-2|.
TGTGCCAGCAGCCCCGGACTCGGCACCGGGGAGCTGTTTTTT
CASSPGLGTGELFF
>TRBV5-4|.|TRBJ2-6|.
TGTGCCAGCAGCTCTCTAGCTGCTGGGGCCAACGTCCTGACTTTC
CASSSLAAGANVLTF
>TRBV6-5|.|TRBJ2-7|TRBD1
TGTGCCAGCAGTTATCGGGGGGGACAGGGGGCTCTCGAGCAGTACTTC
CASSYRGGQGALEQYF
>TRBV24-1|.|TRBJ2-2|.
TGTGCCACCAGTGATCAGGGTTTCAGAGGGGAGCTGTTTTTT
CATSDQGFRGELFF
>TRBV7-9|.|TRBJ1-1|.
TGTGCCAGCACCAAGTTTACGGTTTACGGGGGAGCTTTCTTT
CASTKFTVYGGAFF
>TRBV5-1|.|TRBJ2-5|TRBD2
TGCGCCAGCAGCTTGGAACTAGCGGGGGGCGGGACCCAGTACTTC
CASSLELAGGGTQYF